This T cell receptor beta chain came from a study of Graves' ophthalmopathy and Graves' hyperthyroidism. The hyperthyroidism patients, aged 18 to 65, had been newly diagnosed, with under 2 months' duration. Germline V gene sequence: CDR1 LGHDT, CDR2 YNNKEL (reference sequence). The CDR3 extends over 13 amino acids. Trimming cost V 6 bases and J 3 bases; bases outside gene matches: 4. As the template, RNA transcripts were used to amplify TCR beta CDR3 regions. The authors performed first-round RT-PCR with HTBI primers and then a second-round multiplex PCR. TCRdb used MiXCR to reprocess the multiplex PCR reads, holding one entry per CDR3 protein. The top ten hold roughly 7% of the sample, which has roughly 400,000 distinct CDR3 sequences, 15% seen once. This clonotype was counted between two and nine times.

The chain carries TRBV3-1 and TRBJ2-5; 7 bases are shared with TRBD2. The sequencing input was peripheral blood. The source of this sequence is a woman aged 18-35 years with stable Graves' hyperthyroidism. The CDR3: CASSRSGEETQYF. The DNA of the CDR3 is TGTGCCAGCAGTCGCAGCGGGGAAGAGACCCAGTACTTC.